The sequence of this T cell receptor (beta chain) was determined in a study of neurological immune-mediated disorders. One entry per CDR3 protein, called by TCRdb with MiXCR from the 5' RACE reads. This sample carries roughly 100,000 distinct CDR3 sequences, 10% to 14% of them seen once, and the ten largest clones take approximately 3.1%. Germline loops: CDR1 LNHDA, CDR2 SQIVND (reference sequence). The CDR3 extends over 14 amino acids. Trimming cost V 7 bases and J 1 base; bases outside gene matches: 5. Regarding time point: longitudinal time-point 3. The rearrangement links TRBV19 to TRBJ1-1, with 8 bases lining up with TRBD1. Material for sequencing was PBMCs. The sequence was collected from a female donor with HTLV-1-associated myelopathy (HAM/TSP). CDR3 amino acids: CASTRTGRNTEAFF. The DNA of the CDR3 is TGTGCCAGTACACGGACAGGGCGGAACACTGAAGCTTTCTTT.